This T cell receptor beta chain was found in a study of T cell responses to AZD1222 COVID-19 vaccine. Across the whole study: Timing groups of about 4 and about 12 weeks for second doses were pooled. Study-level points and caveats: Spike-specific TCR depth and breadth grew after two AZD1222 doses. White British people made up most donors, females outnumbered males, and clonal diversity was possibly underestimated. Regions 160-218 and 743-854 held dominance among vaccine-associated CD4 TCRs, which spanned spike.

Clones were sequenced by immunoSEQ multiplex PCR, and TCRdb holds only the in-frame ones, with some missing. The repertoire holds roughly 120,000 clones, over 75% seen once, with roughly a tenth in the top ten. A word on this clone: The antigen is undetermined.

Sequencing was performed on peripheral blood, taken on day 0 of AZD1222 vaccination. The sequence derives from an adult in good health.

The CDR3 here is CASRPTPGETQYF. CDR3 DNA: TGTGCCAGCAGACCAACCCCTGGAGAGACCCAGTACTTC. The chain links TRBV5-6 to TRBJ2-5; the D is unclear. The V end lost 5 bases, the J end lost 4 bases, and 12 bases lay between the germline ends. CDR1 and CDR2 (germline): SGHDT, YYEEEE. The CDR3 runs 13 residues. Drawing the rest from reference TRBV5-6 and TRBJ2-5, the complete variable domain is DAGVTQSPTHLIKTRGQQVTLRCSPKSGHDTVSWYQQALGQGPQFIFQYYEEEERQRGNFPDRFSGHQFPNYSSELNVNALLLGDSALYLCASRPTPGETQYFGPGTRLLVL.